Listed below are T cell receptor beta chains from one sample, sequenced in a study of cytomegalovirus exposure and HLA in healthy donors. Sequenced by immunoSEQ multiplex PCR; TCRdb stores in-frame clones only, minus some. The data contain under 150,000 clones, 80% to 90% of them singletons. Sequenced material: PBMCs. The source is a boy between 2 and 10 years old in good health and CMV-seronegative. Each CDR3 is given with its conserved first and last residue. Fields, in order: V gene, CDR3 protein.

TRBV6-5 | CASSQQGSQPQHF
TRBV27 | CASSLSTGTGTYEQYF
TRBV7-9 | CASSFFGGELFF
TRBV6-5 | CASSYSRTVSGNTIYF
TRBV7-9 | CSSSLVWERRNEQFF
TRBV2 | CASSLTYPPGTENSPLHF
TRBV4-2 | CASSQGNSGGSYNEQFF
TRBV11-3 | CASSLPGQETNQPQHF
TRBV7-6 | CASSLTPGLAVKDSPLHF
TRBV4-3 | CASSQDRVTGVGTDTQYF
TRBV27 | CASSTTSDTQYF
TRBV14 | CASSQVWSGGPLNTEAFF
TRBV19 | CASSMGGESNQPQHF
TRBV2 | CASGVGQGSTEAFF
TRBV5-4 | CASSAGGVMVAQYF
TRBV27 | CASSILPGQGYEQYF
TRBV7-3 | CASSFRGALIETQYF
TRBV2 | CASTRRGGGLSTDTQYF
TRBV27 | CASSPGRGVREQYF
TRBV7-9 | CASSLYWQVADTQYF
TRBV19 | CASKDSQNIYGYTF
TRBV28 | CASNRDSYNEQFF
TRBV10-3 | CASSSGGSYEQYF
TRBV2 | CASRRTGRGTEAFF
TRBV5-6 | CASSLATPRETQYF
TRBV7-3 | CASSLMVTVNTGELFF
TRBV27 | CANTYEQYF
TRBV29-1 | CSVEDSREGYTF
TRBV4-1 | CASSRTGNNEKLFF
TRBV25-1 | CAIRNPRTYQPQHF
TRBV25-1 | CASSPRGGQGRGYTF
TRBV28 | CASSLKQGAFQPQHF
TRBV4-1 | CASSQRSTGVSNYEQYF
TRBV7-3 | CASSSPGQGYNEQFF
TRBV27 | CASSPRRVDEQYF
TRBV7-3 | CASSKGVTNTEAFF
TRBV18 | CASSQTPRDEKLFF
TRBV28 | CATLSGDYYEQYF
TRBV6-5 | CASKAPGRTEAFF
TRBV25-1 | CASSERGGGAADTQYF
TRBV21-1 | CASSKDRAGAVYEDTEAFF
TRBV7-3 | CASSLARDGTYNEQFF
TRBV10-2 | CASTSGRSYEQYF
TRBV28 | CASSLRTGGPGSVQHF
TRBV28 | CASTDGNSEAFF
TRBV5-1 | CASSSGQRETQYF
TRBV2 | CASRGGRNEQFF
TRBV15 | CATSRDGLPTGELFF
TRBV4-2 | CASSLGDRVNYKQYF
TRBV4-2 | CASSPAPGLAGTDTQYF
TRBV9 | CASSVGRGTSRYEQYF